The 3 T cell receptor beta chains below come from one sample, sequenced in a study of cytomegalovirus exposure and HLA in healthy donors. 60 Vbeta and 13 Jbeta primers were used in PCR. The assay was immunoSEQ multiplex PCR, and TCRdb's table has in-frame clones only and misses some. The table lists under 200,000 clones, roughly 79% of them singletons, with 2% to 2.5% in the top ten. Sequencing used PBMCs. The receptor set was obtained from a woman in her twenties or thirties in good health and CMV-seropositive.

The chain employs TRBV4-3 and TRBJ1-1; 11 bases are shared with TRBD1. Germline loops: CDR1 LGHNA, CDR2 YSLEER. V was clipped by 0 bases and J by 1 base; unmatched bases: 13. There are 20 residues in the CDR3. The CDR3 protein is CASSQERTGQGVIENTEAFF. CDR3 nucleotide sequence: TGCGCCAGCAGCCAAGAACGTACGGGACAGGGGGTGATCGAGAACACTGAAGCTTTCTTT.

About this clone itself: The identical CDR3 is also encoded by other nucleotide sequences in the sample. The chain combines TRBV2 with TRBJ2-1, with D maybe TRBD2 (6 bases). The germline gives CDR1 SNHLY, CDR2 FYNNEI. The CDR3 extends over 15 amino acids. Trimming took 3 bases from V and 0 from J, leaving 9 bases between them. CDR3 in amino acids: CASSDAGSSYNEQFF. CDR3 coding DNA: TGTGCCAGCAGTGATGCGGGGTCCTCCTACAATGAGCAGTTCTTC. The entire variable domain, with the rest obtained from reference TRBV2 and TRBJ2-1, is as follows: EPEVTQTPSHQVTQMGQEVILRCVPISNHLYFYWYRQILGQKVEFLVSFYNNEISEKSEIFDDQFSVERPDGSNFTLKIRSTKLEDSAMYFCASSDAGSSYNEQFFGPGTRLTVL.

The genes are TRBV6-7 and TRBJ2-7; 9 bases line up with TRBD1. TRBV6-7 is known as an ORF, though its function is uncertain. The trim removed 11 bases at V and 1 base at J, leaving 6 bases unmatched. This CDR3 is built from 13 residues. In DNA form, the CDR3 reads TGTGCCCGCAAACAGGGGGCATCCTACGAGCAGTACTTC. Translated: CARKQGASYEQYF.